A selection of T cell receptor beta chains follows, all from one sample in a study of blood T cell repertoires in COVID-19. Only in-frame clones appear in the TCRdb table, and some are missing; sequencing was by immunoSEQ multiplex PCR. Of 200,000 to 300,000 clones listed, around 88% are singletons. The specimen sequenced was PBMCs or T cells enriched from blood (not recorded which). These receptors were taken from a woman between 35 and 50 years old with acute COVID-19. Both conserved end residues are part of each CDR3. Each record gives: D gene, V gene, clone size, J gene, CDR3 protein, CDR3 DNA. The D gene is left open where the match is weak. For some rows the clone size is stated as once, few or many, or as a class when expanded; others skip it.

d_call: TRBD1
v_call: TRBV6-5
clone_size: NA
j_call: TRBJ1-1
cdr3_aa: CASSSTTGGIEAFF
cdr3_nt: TGTGCCAGCAGTTCTACCACAGGGGGCATTGAAGCTTTCTTT

d_call: TRBD1
v_call: TRBV18
clone_size: NA
j_call: TRBJ1-3
cdr3_aa: CASSPWGQGSGNTIYF
cdr3_nt: TGTGCCAGCTCACCATGGGGACAGGGCTCTGGAAACACCATATATTTT

d_call: TRBD1
v_call: TRBV7-9
clone_size: once
j_call: TRBJ1-2
cdr3_aa: CASSPGGADYGYTF
cdr3_nt: TGTGCCAGCAGCCCAGGGGGCGCGGACTATGGCTACACCTTC

d_call: NA
v_call: TRBV7-8
clone_size: NA
j_call: TRBJ2-3
cdr3_aa: CASSLENRGTDTQYF
cdr3_nt: TGTGCCAGCAGCTTAGAAAACAGGGGCACAGATACGCAGTATTTT

d_call: NA
v_call: TRBV7-2
clone_size: NA
j_call: TRBJ1-1
cdr3_aa: CASSLTTDTEAFF
cdr3_nt: TGTGCCAGCAGCCTAACGACAGATACCGAAGCTTTCTTT

d_call: TRBD1
v_call: TRBV14
clone_size: NA
j_call: TRBJ1-1
cdr3_aa: CASSLTGVGLEAFF
cdr3_nt: TGTGCCAGCAGCTTGACAGGGGTGGGACTGGAAGCTTTCTTT

d_call: TRBD1
v_call: TRBV5-6
clone_size: NA
j_call: TRBJ1-2
cdr3_aa: CASSLYDRVGYTF
cdr3_nt: TGTGCCAGCAGCTTATATGACAGGGTTGGCTACACCTTC

d_call: NA
v_call: TRBV6-2/TRBV6-3
clone_size: NA
j_call: TRBJ1-1
cdr3_aa: CASSTLNTEAFF
cdr3_nt: TGTGCCAGCAGTACTCTCAACACTGAAGCTTTCTTT

d_call: NA
v_call: TRBV25-1
clone_size: NA
j_call: TRBJ1-1
cdr3_aa: CASSEYGAAGAGNTEAFF
cdr3_nt: TGTGCCAGCAGTGAATACGGCGCGGCAGGGGCCGGGAACACTGAAGCTTTCTTT

d_call: TRBD2
v_call: TRBV3-1/TRBV3-2
clone_size: NA
j_call: TRBJ2-1
cdr3_aa: CASSRWTSGTDEQFF
cdr3_nt: TGTGCCAGCAGCCGATGGACTAGCGGGACCGATGAGCAGTTCTTC

d_call: TRBD1
v_call: TRBV2
clone_size: NA
j_call: TRBJ1-2
cdr3_aa: CASRGTGGSYGYTF
cdr3_nt: TGTGCCAGCAGAGGTACAGGGGGCTCGTATGGCTACACCTTC

d_call: TRBD1
v_call: TRBV7-2
clone_size: NA
j_call: TRBJ1-6
cdr3_aa: CASSSLGQGVSPLHF
cdr3_nt: TGTGCCAGCAGCTCCTTGGGACAGGGGGTGTCACCCCTCCACTTT

d_call: NA
v_call: TRBV5-1
clone_size: NA
j_call: TRBJ2-5
cdr3_aa: CASSYPGRETQYF
cdr3_nt: TGCGCCAGCAGCTACCCAGGGAGGGAGACCCAGTACTTC

d_call: NA
v_call: TRBV6-5
clone_size: NA
j_call: TRBJ1-6
cdr3_aa: CASSRVSPSDSPLHF
cdr3_nt: TGTGCCAGCAGTCGGGTTAGCCCATCGGATTCACCCCTCCACTTT

d_call: NA
v_call: TRBV6-5
clone_size: NA
j_call: TRBJ1-2
cdr3_aa: CASSRGLGGGYTF
cdr3_nt: TGTGCCAGCAGTCGGGGCCTGGGGGGTGGCTACACCTTC

d_call: NA
v_call: TRBV30
clone_size: NA
j_call: TRBJ1-1
cdr3_aa: CAWANPGLAVIEAFF
cdr3_nt: TGTGCCTGGGCTAATCCGGGACTGGCTGTGATCGAAGCTTTCTTT

d_call: NA
v_call: TRBV10-3
clone_size: NA
j_call: TRBJ2-1
cdr3_aa: CAIAPQSYNEQFF
cdr3_nt: TGTGCCATCGCTCCACAATCCTACAATGAGCAGTTCTTC